A single sample is the source of the 7 T cell receptor beta chains below, sequenced in a study of breast tumors, draining lymph nodes, adjacent tissues. In TCRdb, the multiplex PCR reads were re-called with MiXCR into one record per CDR3 protein. The table lists 50,000 to 75,000 distinct CDR3 sequences, approximately 57% of them singletons. Sequenced sample: breast tumor tissue. The receptors were gathered from a female donor with breast cancer. Some clones in this sample may be carry-over from other donors' samples.

This clonotype was seen at least ten times. The chain is built from TRBV4-2 and TRBJ1-2; possibly TRBD1 for D (5 bases). The CDR3 is 13 residues long. With 1 base removed from V and 5 bases from J, the gap between germline ends came to 8 bases. CDR1 and CDR2 (germline): LGHNA, YNFKEQ. DNA of the CDR3: TGTGCCAGCAGCCAAGGGGCAGGGTATGGCTACACCTTC. Translation gives CASSQGAGYGYTF.

This clonotype was detected ten times or more. CDR3 in amino acids: CATSSGPNYGYTF. CDR3 nucleotides: TGTGCCACCAGCAGCGGCCCTAACTATGGCTACACCTTC. This sequence joins TRBV15 and TRBJ1-2; D is undetermined. The CDR3 is 13 amino acids. CDR1 and CDR2 from the germline V gene are LNHNV and YYDKDF (reference sequence). Trimming cost V 3 bases and J 0 bases, with 5 bases left between them.

This clonotype was recorded at least ten times. The rearrangement joins TRBV5-1 to TRBJ2-1, with 10 bases matching TRBD1. V lost 0 bases and J lost 8; bases outside the gene matches: 20. Germline V CDR1 and CDR2: SGHRS, YFSETQ. This CDR3 contains 20 residues. This CDR3 reads CASSLDNRPYGTGAPDEQFF. The CDR3 DNA follows: TGCGCCAGCAGCTTGGACAATCGCCCGTACGGGACAGGGGCACCCGATGAGCAGTTCTTC.

This clonotype was seen ten or more times. The chain links TRBV24-1 to TRBJ2-6, with D possibly matching TRBD1 (5 bases). The CDR3 consists of 13 residues. Germline loops: CDR1 KGHDR, CDR2 SFDVKD. V lost 7 bases and J 2 bases, leaving 5 bases between the germline ends. CDR3 in DNA: TGTGCCACCAGAGGGGCTGGGGCCAACGTCCTGACTTTC. It encodes CATRGAGANVLTF.

This clonotype was observed many times. The rearrangement joins TRBV6-5 to TRBJ2-1, with 12 bases that match TRBD2. CDR1 MNHEY and CDR2 SVGAGI come from the germline V gene. The CDR3 sequence is 16 residues long. V lost 5 bases and J lost 7; bases outside the gene matches: 9. This chain's CDR3 is CASSPLAGGPGNEQFF. The CDR3 region has the DNA TGTGCCAGCAGTCCGCTAGCGGGGGGGCCTGGGAATGAGCAGTTCTTC.

The rearrangement links TRBV7-9 to TRBJ1-4; no firm D call. The CDR3 is made up of 15 amino acids. Germline V gives CDR1 SEHNR, CDR2 FQNEAQ (reference sequence). V was trimmed by 4 bases and J by 3 bases, leaving 12 bases between them. The chain's CDR3 is CASSSLEGPNEKLFF. The CDR3 DNA sequence: TGTGCCAGCAGCTCCCTCGAAGGGCCTAATGAAAAACTGTTTTTT.

This clonotype was recorded at least ten times. This sequence joins TRBV19 and TRBJ2-1; a possible D gene is TRBD2 (5 bases). This CDR3 is built from 15 residues. Germline lookup yields CDR1 LNHDA and CDR2 SQIVND (reference sequence). V lost 1 base, J lost 3 bases, and 10 bases lay in between. CDR3 DNA: TGTGCCAGTAGTATAGGGACTTCCAACTACAATGAGCAGTTCTTC. This encodes CASSIGTSNYNEQFF.